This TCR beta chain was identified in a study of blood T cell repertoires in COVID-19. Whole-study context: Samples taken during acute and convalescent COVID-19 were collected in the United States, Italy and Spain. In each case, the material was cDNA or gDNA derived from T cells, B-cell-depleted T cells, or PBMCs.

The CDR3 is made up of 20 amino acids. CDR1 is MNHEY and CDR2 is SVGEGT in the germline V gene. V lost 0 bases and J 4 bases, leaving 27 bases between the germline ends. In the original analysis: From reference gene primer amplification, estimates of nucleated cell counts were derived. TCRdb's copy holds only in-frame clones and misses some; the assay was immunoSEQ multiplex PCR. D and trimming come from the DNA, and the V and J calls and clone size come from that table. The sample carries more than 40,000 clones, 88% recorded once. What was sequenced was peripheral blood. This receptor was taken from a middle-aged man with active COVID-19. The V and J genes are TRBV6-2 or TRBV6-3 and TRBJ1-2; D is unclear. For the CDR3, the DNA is TGTGCCAGCAGTTACTCATCGTTGTCGAGGAGCGGGCGCACCCCCTATGGCTACACCTTC. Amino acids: CASSYSSLSRSGRTPYGYTF.